A single sample gave rise to the 21 T cell receptor beta chains below, sequenced in a study of vaccination and CD4 T cells after COVID-19. Sequencing of the DNA from cultured CD4+ T cells was carried out with the Oncomine TCR Beta short-read assay. One entry per CDR3 protein, called by TCRdb with MiXCR from the PCR reads. In the table there are roughly 20,000 distinct CDR3 sequences, about 32% of which are singletons. Treatment defined: roughly 11-day PBMC culture with coronavirus spike peptide pools or control peptides (ViraFEST assay). No antigen has been assigned to these receptors. Sequenced input: cultured CD4+ T cells from blood. The receptors shown here come from a human donor with COVID-19.

Here the CDR3 reads CASSQLAGGVDTQYF. CDR3 DNA: TGTGCCAGCAGCCAACTAGCGGGGGGGGTAGATACGCAGTATTTT. This chain links TRBV7-3 with TRBJ2-3; 13 positions match TRBD2. CDR3 length: 15 residues. V was clipped by 5 bases and J by 5 bases; unmatched bases: 4. Looked up from germline, CDR1 is SGHTA and CDR2 is FQGTGA.

This clonotype was counted only a few times. V gene TRBV6-5 combines with J gene TRBJ1-1, with 8 bases aligning to TRBD1. This CDR3 spans 13 amino acids. Germline V gene sequence: CDR1 MNHEY, CDR2 SVGAGI. V lost 4 bases and J lost 9; bases outside the gene matches: 7. CDR3: CASSSGTGRKAFF. The CDR3 DNA follows: TGTGCCAGCAGTTCCGGGACAGGTCGCAAAGCTTTCTTT.

This clonotype came up a few times. The chain recombines TRBV2 with TRBJ2-2, with a weak D call TRBD1 (5 bases). CDR3 length equals 13 residues. V dropped 7 bases and J dropped 0 bases, with 6 bases sitting between them. The germline gives CDR1 SNHLY, CDR2 FYNNEI. CDR3 sequence reads: CASIGANTGELFF. The CDR3 nucleotides read TGTGCCAGCATAGGGGCGAACACCGGGGAGCTGTTTTTT.

The V and J genes are TRBV12-3 or TRBV12-4 and TRBJ1-2, with 12 bases identical to TRBD1. Germline trimming cut 8 bases from V and 7 bases from J; bases unmatched to any gene: 8. This CDR3 has 14 amino acids. The CDR3: CASCTGTGGLGYTF. CDR3 sequence (DNA): TGTGCCAGCTGCACCGGGACAGGGGGCCTTGGCTACACCTTC.

This clonotype has just a few counts. The V gene is TRBV7-8, the J gene TRBJ1-2; D uncertain. The germline V gene has CDR1 SGHVS and CDR2 FQNEAQ. V was shortened by 0 bases and J by 2 bases, with 10 bases between the two germline ends. The CDR3 is 15 amino acids. CDR3 residues: CASSLAAGSNYGYTF. For the CDR3, the DNA is TGTGCCAGCAGCTTAGCCGCGGGGTCGAACTATGGCTACACCTTC.

This clonotype was counted a few times. The CDR3 nucleotides are TGTGCCAGCAGTTCCGGACCTGTAGAAGATACGCAGTATTTT. This codes for CASSSGPVEDTQYF. The rearrangement joins TRBV6-5 to TRBJ2-3; D is unclear. Looked up from germline, CDR1 is MNHEY and CDR2 is SVGAGI. The V end lost 4 bases, the J end lost 5 bases, and 13 bases lay between the germline ends. The CDR3 totals 14 residues.

This clonotype ranks as medium-sized (0.01 to 0.1%). The rearrangement joins TRBV20-1 to TRBJ2-5; D may be TRBD1 or TRBD2 (5 bases each). This CDR3 is built from 14 residues. V was clipped by 0 bases and J by 5 bases, with 13 bases between them. In germline, CDR1 is DFQATT, CDR2 SNEGSKA (reference sequence). The CDR3 bases are TGCAGTGCTAGAGAGGGGACGGTGGAGGAGACCCAGTACTTC. It is translated as CSAREGTVEETQYF.

This clonotype has a handful of counts. The genes are TRBV5-8 and TRBJ2-7, with a possible D match to TRBD2 (5 bases). The V gene's germline CDR1 is SGHTS and CDR2 YDEGEE. CDR3 length equals 13 residues. The V end lost 0 bases, the J end lost 6 bases, and 10 bases lay between the germline ends. The CDR3 loop is CASSLVGVREQYF. The CDR3, as DNA: TGTGCCAGCAGCTTGGTCGGGGTTCGCGAGCAGTACTTC. Looking up the rest from reference TRBV5-8 and TRBJ2-7 gives the full variable domain: EAGVTQSPTHLIKTRGQQATLRCSPISGHTSVYWYQQALGLGLQFLLWYDEGEERNRGNFPPRFSGRQFPNYSSELNVNALELEDSALYLCASSLVGVREQYFGPGTRLTVT.

The gene calls are TRBV6-2 or TRBV6-3 and TRBJ1-5; a possible D gene is TRBD1 (5 bases). V lost 7 bases and J lost 5, with 18 bases in between. This CDR3 is built from 15 residues. Germline V gene lookup returns CDR1 MNHEY and CDR2 SVGEGT. The chain's CDR3 is CASNSYGRGDQPQHF. The CDR3 DNA is TGTGCCAGCAACAGTTACGGGCGGGGGGATCAGCCCCAGCATTTT.

The rearrangement joins TRBV19 to TRBJ2-2, with D maybe TRBD1 (5 bases). The V end lost 7 bases, the J end lost 9 bases, and 18 bases lay between the germline ends. The CDR3 runs 14 residues. Germline V gene data show CDR1 as LNHDA and CDR2 as SQIVND (reference sequence). CDR3 nucleotides: TGTGCCAGTACTGTAAGGGGCCCCGGCCGGGAGCTGTTTTTT. Its translation: CASTVRGPGRELFF.

By sample share, this clonotype is medium-sized (0.01 to 0.1%). The chain links TRBV20-1 to TRBJ2-3; 10 positions agree with TRBD2. Trimming cost V 0 bases and J 6 bases; bases outside gene matches: 12. The germline V gene encodes CDR1 DFQATT and CDR2 SNEGSKA (reference sequence). The length of the CDR3 is 17 residues. Here the CDR3 reads CSARDPKAGAGGDTQYF. CDR3 DNA: TGCAGTGCTAGAGACCCCAAGGCGGGAGCGGGGGGGGATACGCAGTATTTT.

In its sample, this clonotype ranks as medium-sized. The V gene is TRBV6-5, the J gene TRBJ2-2, with TRBD2 matching over 13 bases. This CDR3 spans 19 amino acids. Germline V gives CDR1 MNHEY, CDR2 SVGAGI. J lost 4 bases, V lost 2 bases, and 10 bases had no gene match. The CDR3 spells CASSYPRETSGGATGELFF. The CDR3 nucleotides are TGTGCCAGCAGTTACCCCAGGGAAACTAGCGGGGGGGCCACCGGGGAGCTGTTTTTT.

The V and J genes are TRBV5-4 and TRBJ2-2; 12 positions agree with TRBD1. After removal of 1 base from V and 4 bases from J, the junction contained 5 bases not matched to a gene. The CDR3 contains 17 residues. Germline assignment: CDR1 SGHNT and CDR2 YYREEE (reference sequence). CDR3 region: CASSLSWGQGATGELFF. The CDR3 DNA reads TGTGCCAGCAGCTTGTCGTGGGGACAGGGGGCCACCGGGGAGCTGTTTTTT.

The sample holds a few counts of this clonotype. This chain uses TRBV7-9 with TRBJ2-5; TRBD2 agrees at 9 bases. V trimming: 4 bases; J trimming: 1 base; junction bases outside the gene matches: 4. The germline V gene encodes CDR1 SEHNR and CDR2 FQNEAQ (reference sequence). There are 15 residues in the CDR3. This CDR3 is CASSSAGLAQETQYF. The CDR3 nucleotides are TGTGCCAGCAGCTCTGCGGGACTAGCCCAAGAGACCCAGTACTTC.

The rearrangement links TRBV7-8 to TRBJ1-2, with D tentatively TRBD1 (5 bases). CDR1 is SGHVS and CDR2 is FQNEAQ in the germline V gene. V gave up 4 bases and J gave up 8 bases, with 20 bases separating them. The CDR3 extends over 15 amino acids. The CDR3, as DNA: TGTGCCAGCAGCTCTCGCCAGGCTCTTTGGGGCGGCTACACCTTC. As protein: CASSSRQALWGGYTF.

Sample share makes this clonotype medium-sized. This chain connects TRBV28 to TRBJ1-2, with a weak D call TRBD1 (5 bases). The CDR3 length is 17 residues. The V gene's germline CDR1 is MDHEN and CDR2 SYDVKM. The V and J ends lost 3 bases and 0 bases respectively, with 17 bases between them. The CDR3 DNA reads TGTGCCAGCAGTTTGGCCGACCGAATGGGGCCTAACTATGGCTACACCTTC. This sequence encodes CASSLADRMGPNYGYTF.

V gene TRBV25-1 combines with J gene TRBJ1-1, with 9 bases lining up with TRBD1. The V and J ends lost 1 base and 8 bases, in that order; junction bases with no gene match: 2. This CDR3 has 13 residues. The germline gives CDR1 MGHDK, CDR2 SYGVNS. The DNA of the CDR3 is TGTGCCAGCAGTGAATCCGGACAGGGGGAAGCTTTCTTT. It translates to CASSESGQGEAFF. Together with reference TRBV25-1 and TRBJ1-1, the CDR3 gives the full variable domain: EADIYQTPRYLVIGTGKKITLECSQTMGHDKMYWYQQDPGMELHLIHYSYGVNSTEKGDLSSESTVSRIRTEHFPLTLESARPSHTSQYLCASSESGQGEAFFGQGTRLTVV.

The CDR3 region has the DNA TGTGCCAGCAGTGAGATTTTGGCAGGAAACACCATATATTTT. Residues: CASSEILAGNTIYF. The chain recombines TRBV28 with TRBJ1-3; D is unclear. V was pared by 5 bases and J by 4 bases, with 12 bases between. The germline gives CDR1 MDHEN, CDR2 SYDVKM. The CDR3 consists of 14 residues.

This chain joins TRBV2 and TRBJ2-3, with 14 positions matching TRBD2. Germline V gene lookup returns CDR1 SNHLY and CDR2 FYNNEI. The V segment lost 5 bases and the J segment 8 bases; nucleotides outside the gene matches: 6. This CDR3 spans 15 amino acids. The CDR3 region has the DNA TGTGCCAGCAGTACCGGGACTAGCGGGGGTGTTACGCAGTATTTT. Translating gives CASSTGTSGGVTQYF.

The J gene is TRBJ2-2, the V gene TRBV27; the match to TRBD1 covers 9 bases. CDR3 length: 15 residues. From germline, CDR1 is MNHEY and CDR2 SMNVEV (reference sequence). Unmatched junction bases numbered 9, after V lost 6 bases and J lost 7 bases. CDR3: CASSHRDRVYGELFF. In DNA form, the CDR3 reads TGTGCCAGCAGCCACCGGGACAGGGTGTACGGGGAGCTGTTTTTT.

The chain combines TRBV11-2 with TRBJ2-2; D is uncertain. Trimming pared 2 bases from V and 3 bases from J, leaving 7 bases between. Germline values: CDR1 SGHAT, CDR2 FQNNGV. This CDR3 region has 14 residues. CDR3 amino acids: CASSLSTDTGELFF. CDR3 DNA: TGTGCCAGCAGCTTAAGTACGGACACCGGGGAGCTGTTTTTT. Supplemented by reference TRBV11-2 and TRBJ2-2, the full variable domain reads EAGVAQSPRYKIIEKRQSVAFWCNPISGHATLYWYQQILGQGPKLLIQFQNNGVVDDSQLPKDRFSAERLKGVDSTLKIQPAKLEDSAVYLCASSLSTDTGELFFGEGSRLTVL.